This T cell receptor (beta chain) appears in the sequencing data of a study of tumor-infiltrating lymphocytes in primary liver carcinoma. Study-wide context: Patients of both sexes were 30 to 69 years old. Regarding the study as a whole: Tumor top-250-clone fraction significantly exceeded that of blood (p = 0.039).

For this clonotype: Its specificity is unknown. The germline gene is not matched at one end of the junction; a read error may be the cause.

The CDR3 is 22 amino acids. Germline V gene data show CDR1 as MNHNY and CDR2 as SVGAGI (reference sequence). TCR beta cDNA was prepared out of about 530 ng total RNA by means of a constant-region primer. A slightly modified ARM-PCR protocol with three nested multiplex PCR rounds produced these TCR beta libraries. Investigators reported that the first two PCR rounds, at around 10 cycles each, used TRBV1-TRBV30 forward primers with a C-beta reverse primer. TCRdb called the multiplex PCR reads again in MiXCR, with one record for every CDR3 protein. The sample includes over 100,000 distinct CDR3 sequences, nearly 70% of them seen just once. From unsorted bulk tissue weighing roughly 17-31 mg, DNA and RNA were co-extracted.

The sequenced sample was tumor-adjacent normal liver tissue. This sequence joins TRBV6-6 and TRBJ2-2; 13 positions agree with TRBD2. The sequence derives from a woman between 55 and 75 years old with primary liver carcinoma and hepatitis B virus infection. In DNA form, the CDR3 reads TGTGCCAGCAGACCAGGACTAGCGGGAGACTGTTCCCGTGCCCCGAACACCGGGGGGCTGTTTTTT. Residues: CASRPGLAGDCSRAPNTGGLFF.